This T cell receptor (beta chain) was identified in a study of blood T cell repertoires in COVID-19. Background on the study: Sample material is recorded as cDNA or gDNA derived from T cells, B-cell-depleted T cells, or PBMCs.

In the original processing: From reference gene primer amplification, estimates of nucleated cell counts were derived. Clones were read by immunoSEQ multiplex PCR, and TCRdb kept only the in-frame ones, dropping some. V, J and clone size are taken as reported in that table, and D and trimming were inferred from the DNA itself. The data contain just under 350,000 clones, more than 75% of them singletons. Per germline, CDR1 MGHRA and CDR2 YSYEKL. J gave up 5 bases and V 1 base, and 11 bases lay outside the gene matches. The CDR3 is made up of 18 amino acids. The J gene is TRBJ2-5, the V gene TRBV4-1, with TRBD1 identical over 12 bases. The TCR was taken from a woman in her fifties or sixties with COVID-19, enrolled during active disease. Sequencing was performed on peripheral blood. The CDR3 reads CASSQGGQGAVRSETQYF. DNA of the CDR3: TGCGCCAGCAGCCAAGGGGGACAGGGGGCGGTTAGGTCGGAGACCCAGTACTTC.